This T cell receptor beta chain was retrieved from a study of OX40 agonist ivuxolimab in advanced cancers. Of note for this clone: Its antigen is as yet unknown.

Germline CDR1 reads LNHDA; CDR2 reads SQIVND (reference sequence). Trimming removed 6 bases from V and 11 bases from J; junction bases left unmatched: 3. This CDR3 contains 13 residues. Regarding the study as a whole: Expanded clones tended on average to be more numerous among CD8+ T cells than CD4+.

Some clones are missing from TCRdb's copy, which holds only in-frame ones; the method was immunoSEQ multiplex PCR. This table holds some 87,000 clones, approximately 91% found once. The source was CD4+ or CD8+ T cells sorted from blood, collected in a trial of the OX40 agonist ivuxolimab. The TCR was taken from an adult with an advanced solid tumor such as melanoma, head and neck, liver or kidney cancer. The genes are TRBV19 and TRBJ1-6; TRBD1 matches 11 bases. The DNA of the CDR3 is TGTGCCAGTAGCCGGGACAGGGGGACACCCCTCCACTTT. Translating gives CASSRDRGTPLHF.